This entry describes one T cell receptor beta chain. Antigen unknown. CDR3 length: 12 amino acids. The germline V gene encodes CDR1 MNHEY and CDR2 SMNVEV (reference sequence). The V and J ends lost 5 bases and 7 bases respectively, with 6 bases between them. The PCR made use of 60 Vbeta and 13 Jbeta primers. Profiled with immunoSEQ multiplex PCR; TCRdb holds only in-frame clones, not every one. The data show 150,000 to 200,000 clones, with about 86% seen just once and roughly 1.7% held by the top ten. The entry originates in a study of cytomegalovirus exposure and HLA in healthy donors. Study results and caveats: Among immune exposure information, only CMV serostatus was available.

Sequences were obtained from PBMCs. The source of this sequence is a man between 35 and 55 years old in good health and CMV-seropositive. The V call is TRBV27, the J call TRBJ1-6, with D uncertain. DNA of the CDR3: TGTGCCAGCAGTCCGGGGAATTCACCCCTCCACTTT. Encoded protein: CASSPGNSPLHF.